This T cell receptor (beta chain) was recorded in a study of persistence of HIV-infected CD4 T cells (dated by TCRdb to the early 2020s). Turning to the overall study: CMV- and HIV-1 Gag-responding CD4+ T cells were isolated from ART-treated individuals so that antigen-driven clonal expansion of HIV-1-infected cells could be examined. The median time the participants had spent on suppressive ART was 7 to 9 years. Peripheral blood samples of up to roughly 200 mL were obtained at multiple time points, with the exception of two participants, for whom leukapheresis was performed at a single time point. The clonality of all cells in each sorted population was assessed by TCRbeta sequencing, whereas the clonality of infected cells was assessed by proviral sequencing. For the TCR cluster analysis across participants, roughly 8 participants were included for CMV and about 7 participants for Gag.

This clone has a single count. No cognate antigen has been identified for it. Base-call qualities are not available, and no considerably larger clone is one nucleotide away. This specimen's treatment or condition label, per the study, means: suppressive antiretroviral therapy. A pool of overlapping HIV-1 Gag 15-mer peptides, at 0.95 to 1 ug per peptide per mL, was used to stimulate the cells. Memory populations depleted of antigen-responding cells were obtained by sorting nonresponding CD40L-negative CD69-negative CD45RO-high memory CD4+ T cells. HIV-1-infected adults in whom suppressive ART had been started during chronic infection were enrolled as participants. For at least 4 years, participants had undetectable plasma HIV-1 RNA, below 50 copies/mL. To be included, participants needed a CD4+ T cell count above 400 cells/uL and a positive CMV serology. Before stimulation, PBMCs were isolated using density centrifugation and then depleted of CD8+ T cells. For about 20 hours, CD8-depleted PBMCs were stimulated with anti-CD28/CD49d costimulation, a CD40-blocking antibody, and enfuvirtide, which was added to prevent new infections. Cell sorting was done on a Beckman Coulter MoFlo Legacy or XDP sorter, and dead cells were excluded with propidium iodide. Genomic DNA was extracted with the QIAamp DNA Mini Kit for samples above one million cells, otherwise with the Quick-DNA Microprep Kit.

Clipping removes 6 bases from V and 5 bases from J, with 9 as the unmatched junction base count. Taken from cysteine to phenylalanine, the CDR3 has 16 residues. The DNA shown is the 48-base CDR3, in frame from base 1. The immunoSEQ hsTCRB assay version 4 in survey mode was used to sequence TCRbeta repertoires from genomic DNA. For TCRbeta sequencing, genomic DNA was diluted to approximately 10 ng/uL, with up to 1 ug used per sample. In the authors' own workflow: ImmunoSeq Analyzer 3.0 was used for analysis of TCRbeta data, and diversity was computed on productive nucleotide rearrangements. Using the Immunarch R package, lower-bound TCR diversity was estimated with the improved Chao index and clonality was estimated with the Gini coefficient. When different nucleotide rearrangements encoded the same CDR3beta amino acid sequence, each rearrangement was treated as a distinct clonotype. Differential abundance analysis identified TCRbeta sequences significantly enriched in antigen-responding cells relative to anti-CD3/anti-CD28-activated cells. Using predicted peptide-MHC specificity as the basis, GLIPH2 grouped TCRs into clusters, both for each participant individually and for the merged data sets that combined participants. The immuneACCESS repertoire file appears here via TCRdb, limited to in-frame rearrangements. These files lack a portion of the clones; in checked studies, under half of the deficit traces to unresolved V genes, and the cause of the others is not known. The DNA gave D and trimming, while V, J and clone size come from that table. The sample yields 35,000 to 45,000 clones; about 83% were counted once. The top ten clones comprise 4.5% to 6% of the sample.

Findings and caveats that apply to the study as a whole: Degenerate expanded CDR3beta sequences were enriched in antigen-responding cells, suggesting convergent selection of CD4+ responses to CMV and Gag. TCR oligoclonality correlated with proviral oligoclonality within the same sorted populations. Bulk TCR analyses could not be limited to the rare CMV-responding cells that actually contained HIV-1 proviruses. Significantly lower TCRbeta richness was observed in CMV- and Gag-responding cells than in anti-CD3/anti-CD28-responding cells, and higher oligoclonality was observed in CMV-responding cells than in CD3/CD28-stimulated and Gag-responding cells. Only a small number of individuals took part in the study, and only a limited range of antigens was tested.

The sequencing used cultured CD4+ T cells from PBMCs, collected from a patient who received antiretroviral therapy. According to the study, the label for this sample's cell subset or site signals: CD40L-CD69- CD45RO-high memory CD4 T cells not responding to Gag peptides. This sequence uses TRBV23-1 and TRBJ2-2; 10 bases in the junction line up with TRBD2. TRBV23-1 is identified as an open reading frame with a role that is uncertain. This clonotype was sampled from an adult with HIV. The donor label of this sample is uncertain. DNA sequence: TGCGCCAGCAGGATTCTTAGCGGGGGGCGTACCGGGGAGCTGTTTTTT. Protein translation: CASRILSGGRTGELFF.